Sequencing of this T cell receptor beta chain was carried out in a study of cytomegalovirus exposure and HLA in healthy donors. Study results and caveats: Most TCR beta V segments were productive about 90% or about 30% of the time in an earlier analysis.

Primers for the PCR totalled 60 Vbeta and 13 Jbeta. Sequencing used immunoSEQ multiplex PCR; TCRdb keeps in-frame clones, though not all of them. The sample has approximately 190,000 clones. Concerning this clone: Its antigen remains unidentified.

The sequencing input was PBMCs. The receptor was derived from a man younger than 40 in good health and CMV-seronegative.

In DNA, the CDR3 is TGTGCCATCAGTGAGGGAATCGACAGGGGCACTGAAGCTTTCTTT. Encoded protein: CAISEGIDRGTEAFF. V is TRBV10-3 and J is TRBJ1-1; 8 nucleotides agree with TRBD1. There are 15 residues in the CDR3. The germline V gene has CDR1 ENHRY and CDR2 SYGVKD. Trimming removed 2 bases from V and 4 bases from J; junction bases left unmatched: 6.